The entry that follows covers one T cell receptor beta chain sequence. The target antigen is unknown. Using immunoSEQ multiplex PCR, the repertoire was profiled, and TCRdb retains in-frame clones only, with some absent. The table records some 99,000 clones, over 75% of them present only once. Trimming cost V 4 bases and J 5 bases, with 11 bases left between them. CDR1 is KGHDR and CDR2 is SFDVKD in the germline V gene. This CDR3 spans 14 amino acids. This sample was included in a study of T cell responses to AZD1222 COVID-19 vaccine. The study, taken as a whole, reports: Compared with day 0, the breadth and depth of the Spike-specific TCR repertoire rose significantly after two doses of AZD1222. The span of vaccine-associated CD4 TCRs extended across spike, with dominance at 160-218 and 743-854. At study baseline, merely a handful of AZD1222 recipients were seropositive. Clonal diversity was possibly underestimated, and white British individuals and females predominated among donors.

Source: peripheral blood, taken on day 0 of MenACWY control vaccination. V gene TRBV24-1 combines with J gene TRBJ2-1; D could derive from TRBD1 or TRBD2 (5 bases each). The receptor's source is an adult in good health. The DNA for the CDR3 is TGTGCCACCAGTGACTGGGACCGGAACAATGAGCAGTTCTTC. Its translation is CATSDWDRNNEQFF.